The present T cell receptor beta chain was sequenced within a study of cytomegalovirus exposure and HLA in healthy donors. Notes on this clone: Its antigen is unknown.

V dropped 4 bases and J dropped 6 bases, with 19 bases sitting between them. The V gene's germline CDR1 is SGHDT and CDR2 YYEEEE. The length of the CDR3 is 16 residues. Notes on the study in general: Analysis was performed later, and it showed HLA-associated TCR beta chains to be more clonally expanded than equally common others.

The primer mix had 60 Vbeta and 13 Jbeta primers. The repertoire was sequenced with immunoSEQ multiplex PCR; TCRdb's copy has only in-frame clones and lacks some. The sample carries 130,000 or so clones, around 66% recorded once. This chain connects TRBV5-6 to TRBJ1-4, with D maybe TRBD1 (5 bases). This receptor was taken from a woman aged 40 to 50 in good health and CMV-seropositive. The sample taken for sequencing was PBMCs. This CDR3 reads CASSVDGGTTDEKLFF. DNA of the CDR3: TGTGCCAGCAGCGTTGATGGAGGGACCACAGATGAAAAACTGTTTTTT.